This TCR beta chain was documented in a study of T-cell reconstitution after alpha-beta-depleted transplantation in children. Looked up from germline, CDR1 is SGHVS and CDR2 is FQNEAQ. Trimming removed 5 bases at V and 4 bases at J, with 11 bases between. This CDR3 region has 14 residues. Unique molecular identifiers tagged the TCRbeta library. MiXCR was run by TCRdb on the PCR reads, yielding one entry per CDR3 protein. The profile shows about 290,000 distinct CDR3 sequences, about 7.3% of them singletons. Overall study results and limits: Reportedly, only several hundred clones from non-depleted graft cells drove alpha-beta T-cell counts at about two months. Hyperexpanded clones declined; after one year, newly produced T cells mostly supplied diversity.

At least ten counts were recorded for this clonotype. As yet, its antigen is unknown. This receptor was obtained from a female patient aged 2 to 10 who had a stem cell transplant for Fanconi anemia, so the T cells may come from the graft donor. The sample was peripheral blood, taken 360 days after TCRalphabeta/CD19-depleted stem cell transplant. The J gene is TRBJ2-2, the V gene TRBV7-8, with D possibly being TRBD1 or TRBD2 (6 bases each). As DNA, the CDR3 is TGTGCCAGCAGCCGGGGGCGGACCACCGGGGAGCTGTTTTTT. Protein: CASSRGRTTGELFF.